This passage covers 9 T cell receptor beta chains from one sample sequenced in a study of CXCR3-negative and CXCR3-positive naive CD8 T cells. The study made its TRB cDNA libraries by 5' RACE, adding UMI labels. Using the 5' RACE reads, TCRdb records one entry per CDR3 protein without DNA. This listing includes about 62,000 distinct CDR3 sequences. Source material: naive CXCR3- CD8+ T cells from blood. The subset was: CD45RO-CCR7+CD27+CD95- naive CD8+ T cells lacking CXCR3 (TNR3-). These receptors all come from a human donor in good health. Some clones in this sample may be carry-over from other donors' samples.

The chain employs TRBV27 and TRBJ2-7. CDR1 is MNHEY, CDR2 SMNVEV, per germline (reference sequence). The CDR3 contains 14 residues. The CDR3: CASSPDGDRLEQYF.

The chain has TRBV20-1 and TRBJ1-6; lacking DNA, the TRBD1 call made by TCRdb goes unchecked. The CDR3 runs 16 residues. The germline V gene has CDR1 DFQATT and CDR2 SNEGSKA (reference sequence). The CDR3 loop reads CSARDGTGQEIAPLHF.

J is TRBJ1-4 and V is TRBV7-9. The CDR3 covers 16 residues. The germline V gene has CDR1 SEHNR and CDR2 FQNEAQ (reference sequence). The CDR3 reads CASSSQRAGSEEKLFF.

The CDR3 reads CASSPALNTEAFF. The chain is built from TRBV7-7 and TRBJ1-1; the D gene TCRdb calls, TRBD1, cannot be checked with no DNA. The CDR3 spans 13 residues. Germline V gene sequence: CDR1 SSHAT, CDR2 FNYEAQ (reference sequence).

The chain is built from TRBV7-6 and TRBJ2-1; the TCRdb call, TRBD2, lacks DNA for checking. Looked up from germline, CDR1 is SGHVS and CDR2 is FNYEAQ. This CDR3 region has 14 residues. CDR3 in amino acids: CASSLGGIYNEQFF.

The chain recombines TRBV7-6 with TRBJ2-5; TCRdb proposes TRBD1, but this gene call is untestable without DNA. CDR1 and CDR2 (germline): SGHVS, FNYEAQ. CDR3 length: 15 residues. The CDR3 reads CAGGAPWTDEETQYF.

The chain recombines TRBV9 with TRBJ2-3; the D call of TRBD1 rests on TCRdb alone, since no DNA is present to check it. Germline loops: CDR1 SGDLS, CDR2 YYNGEE. The CDR3 spans 15 residues. The CDR3 reads CASSPQDAGTDTQYF. Filled out from reference TRBV9 and TRBJ2-3, the complete variable domain reads DSGVTQTPKHLITATGQRVTLRCSPRSGDLSVYWYQQSLDQGLQFLIQYYNGEERAKGNILERFSAQQFPDLHSELNLSSLELGDSALYFCASSPQDAGTDTQYFGPGTRLTVL.

This rearrangement joins TRBV7-2 to TRBJ2-7; TCRdb designates TRBD2, a call that cannot be tested without DNA. Germline values: CDR1 SGHTA, CDR2 FQGNSA. The CDR3 is made up of 15 amino acids. The CDR3 loop reads CASSLDEPAPYEQYF.

J is TRBJ2-3 and V is TRBV29-1; the TCRdb call, TRBD2, lacks DNA for checking. Germline V gives CDR1 SQVTM, CDR2 ANQGSEA. The CDR3 length is 18 residues. CDR3 residues: CSVELWTSGGPSTDTQYF.